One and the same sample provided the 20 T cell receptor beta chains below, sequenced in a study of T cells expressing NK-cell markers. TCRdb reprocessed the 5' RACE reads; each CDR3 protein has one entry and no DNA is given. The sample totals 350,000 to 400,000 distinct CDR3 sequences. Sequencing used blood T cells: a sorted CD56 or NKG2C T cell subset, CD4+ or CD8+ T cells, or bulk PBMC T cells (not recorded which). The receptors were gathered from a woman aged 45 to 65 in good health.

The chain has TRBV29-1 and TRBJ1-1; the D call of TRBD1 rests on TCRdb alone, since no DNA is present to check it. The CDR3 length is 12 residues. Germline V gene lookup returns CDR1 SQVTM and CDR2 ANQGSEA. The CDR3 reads CSAPLGAGEAFF.

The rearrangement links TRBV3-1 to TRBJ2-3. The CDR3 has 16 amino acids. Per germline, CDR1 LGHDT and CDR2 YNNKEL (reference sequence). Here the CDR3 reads CASSQLLGFSTDTQYF.

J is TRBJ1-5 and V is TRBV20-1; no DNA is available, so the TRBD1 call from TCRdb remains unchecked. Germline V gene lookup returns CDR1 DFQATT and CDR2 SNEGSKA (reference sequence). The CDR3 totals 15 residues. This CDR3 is CSARDREYSNQPQHF.

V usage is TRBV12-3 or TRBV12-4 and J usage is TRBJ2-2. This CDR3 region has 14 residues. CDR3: CASSLAQGTGELFF.

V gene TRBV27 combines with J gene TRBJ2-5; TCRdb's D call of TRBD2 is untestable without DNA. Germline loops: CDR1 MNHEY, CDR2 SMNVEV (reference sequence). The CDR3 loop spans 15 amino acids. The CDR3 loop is CASKGLAGGEETQYF.

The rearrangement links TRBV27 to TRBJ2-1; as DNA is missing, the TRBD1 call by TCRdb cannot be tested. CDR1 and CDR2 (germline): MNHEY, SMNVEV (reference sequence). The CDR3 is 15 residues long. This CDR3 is CASRSGAGAYNEQFF.

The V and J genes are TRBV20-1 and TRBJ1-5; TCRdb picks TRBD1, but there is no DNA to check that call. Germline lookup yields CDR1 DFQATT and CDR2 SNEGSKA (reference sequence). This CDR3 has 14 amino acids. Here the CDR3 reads CSASGPEVDQPQHF.

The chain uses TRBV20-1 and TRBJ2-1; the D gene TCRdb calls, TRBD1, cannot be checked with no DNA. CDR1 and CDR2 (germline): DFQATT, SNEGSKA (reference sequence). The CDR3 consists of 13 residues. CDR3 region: CSARFLGRDEQFF.

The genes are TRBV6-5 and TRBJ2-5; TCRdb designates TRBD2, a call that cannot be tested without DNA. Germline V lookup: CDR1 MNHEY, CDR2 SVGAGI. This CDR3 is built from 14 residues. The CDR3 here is CASSYGRGKETQYF.

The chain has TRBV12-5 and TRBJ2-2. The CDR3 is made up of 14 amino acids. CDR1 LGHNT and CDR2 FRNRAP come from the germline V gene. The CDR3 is CASGATPRTWELFF.

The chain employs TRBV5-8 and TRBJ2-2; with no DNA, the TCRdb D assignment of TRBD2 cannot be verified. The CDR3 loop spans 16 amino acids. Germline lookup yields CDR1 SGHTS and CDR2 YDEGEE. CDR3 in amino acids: CASSFWSGSNTGELFF. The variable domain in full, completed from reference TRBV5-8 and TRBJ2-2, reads EAGVTQSPTHLIKTRGQQATLRCSPISGHTSVYWYQQALGLGLQFLLWYDEGEERNRGNFPPRFSGRQFPNYSSELNVNALELEDSALYLCASSFWSGSNTGELFFGEGSRLTVL.

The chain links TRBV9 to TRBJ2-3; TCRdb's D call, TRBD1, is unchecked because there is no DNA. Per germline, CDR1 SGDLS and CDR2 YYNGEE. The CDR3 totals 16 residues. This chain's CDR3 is CASSPHSGQSTDTQYF. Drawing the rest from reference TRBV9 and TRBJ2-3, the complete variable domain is DSGVTQTPKHLITATGQRVTLRCSPRSGDLSVYWYQQSLDQGLQFLIQYYNGEERAKGNILERFSAQQFPDLHSELNLSSLELGDSALYFCASSPHSGQSTDTQYFGPGTRLTVL.

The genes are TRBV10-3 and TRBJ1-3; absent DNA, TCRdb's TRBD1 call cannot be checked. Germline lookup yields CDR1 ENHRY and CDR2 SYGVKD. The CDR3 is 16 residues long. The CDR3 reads CAIRRGVSSSGNTIYF.

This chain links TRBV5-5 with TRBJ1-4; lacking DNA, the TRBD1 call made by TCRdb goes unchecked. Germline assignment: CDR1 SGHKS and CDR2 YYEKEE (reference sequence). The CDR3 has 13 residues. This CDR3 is CASRTGTGRKLFF. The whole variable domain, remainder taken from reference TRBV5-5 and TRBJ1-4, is DAGVTQSPTHLIKTRGQQVTLRCSPISGHKSVSWYQQVLGQGPQFIFQYYEKEERGRGNFPDRFSARQFPNYSSELNVNALLLGDSALYLCASRTGTGRKLFFGSGTQLSVL.

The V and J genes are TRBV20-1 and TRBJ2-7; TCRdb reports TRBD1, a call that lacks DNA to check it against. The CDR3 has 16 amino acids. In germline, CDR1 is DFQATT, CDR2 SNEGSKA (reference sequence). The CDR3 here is CSARGTGQGFGYEQYF.

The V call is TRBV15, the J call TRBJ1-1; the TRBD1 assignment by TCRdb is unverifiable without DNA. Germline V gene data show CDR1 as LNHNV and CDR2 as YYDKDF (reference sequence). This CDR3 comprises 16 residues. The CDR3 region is CATSTPGTGPSTEAFF.

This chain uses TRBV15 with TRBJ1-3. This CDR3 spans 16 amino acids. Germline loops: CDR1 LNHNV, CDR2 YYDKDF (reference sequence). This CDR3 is CATSRESWNSGNTIYF.

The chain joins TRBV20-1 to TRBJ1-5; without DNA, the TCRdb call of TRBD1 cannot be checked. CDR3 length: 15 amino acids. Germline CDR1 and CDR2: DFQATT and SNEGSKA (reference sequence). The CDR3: CSARDDGTNNQPQHF.

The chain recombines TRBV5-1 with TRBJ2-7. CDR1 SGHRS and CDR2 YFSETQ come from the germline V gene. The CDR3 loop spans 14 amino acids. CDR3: CASSLEGPDYEQYF.

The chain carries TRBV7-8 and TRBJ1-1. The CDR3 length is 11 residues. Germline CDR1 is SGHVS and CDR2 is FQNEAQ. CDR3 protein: CASSHSQKAFF.